This T cell receptor (beta chain) was recovered during a study of blood T cell repertoires in COVID-19. Overall study: The origin of the acute and convalescent COVID-19 samples was the United States, Italy and Spain. T cells, B-cell-depleted T cells, or PBMCs provided the cDNA or gDNA that served as material.

Per the original methods: Amplification of reference gene primers provided the estimated nucleated cell counts. Some clones are missing from TCRdb's copy, which holds only in-frame ones; the method was immunoSEQ multiplex PCR. V and J calls and clone size are given by that table; D and trimming were obtained from the DNA. The data hold 150,000 to 200,000 clones, with 86% observed a single time. Germline CDR1 and CDR2: MDHEN and SYDVKM. The V gene lost 7 bases and the J gene lost 3 bases, with 10 bases spanning the gap. The CDR3 runs to 12 residues. This chain joins TRBV28 and TRBJ2-7, with TRBD1 as a possible D gene (6 bases). The sequenced sample was peripheral blood. This receptor was identified in a man aged 70 or older with acute or convalescent COVID-19. CDR3 in amino acids: CASTGQSYEQYF. For the CDR3, the DNA is TGTGCCAGCACCGGACAGAGCTACGAGCAGTACTTC.